This record concerns one T cell receptor beta chain sequence. The data are from a study of identical twins. TCRdb re-analysed the 5' RACE reads in MiXCR, keeping a single row per CDR3 protein. Among roughly 720,000 distinct CDR3 sequences listed, about 20% were seen once. With 5 bases clipped from V and 10 bases from J, the junction kept 14 bases outside the gene matches. Germline V gene sequence: CDR1 ENHRY, CDR2 SYGVKD. The CDR3 covers 15 residues. These same data were also listed under a study on T cells expressing NK-cell markers.

The sample comprised PBMCs. The chain couples TRBV10-3 to TRBJ2-5; 9 bases map to TRBD2. This receptor was identified in a woman aged 18-29 years in good health. This CDR3 reads CAISRTSAGVGDQYF. CDR3 DNA sequence: TGTGCCATCAGTCGGACTAGCGCGGGGGTGGGGGACCAGTACTTC.